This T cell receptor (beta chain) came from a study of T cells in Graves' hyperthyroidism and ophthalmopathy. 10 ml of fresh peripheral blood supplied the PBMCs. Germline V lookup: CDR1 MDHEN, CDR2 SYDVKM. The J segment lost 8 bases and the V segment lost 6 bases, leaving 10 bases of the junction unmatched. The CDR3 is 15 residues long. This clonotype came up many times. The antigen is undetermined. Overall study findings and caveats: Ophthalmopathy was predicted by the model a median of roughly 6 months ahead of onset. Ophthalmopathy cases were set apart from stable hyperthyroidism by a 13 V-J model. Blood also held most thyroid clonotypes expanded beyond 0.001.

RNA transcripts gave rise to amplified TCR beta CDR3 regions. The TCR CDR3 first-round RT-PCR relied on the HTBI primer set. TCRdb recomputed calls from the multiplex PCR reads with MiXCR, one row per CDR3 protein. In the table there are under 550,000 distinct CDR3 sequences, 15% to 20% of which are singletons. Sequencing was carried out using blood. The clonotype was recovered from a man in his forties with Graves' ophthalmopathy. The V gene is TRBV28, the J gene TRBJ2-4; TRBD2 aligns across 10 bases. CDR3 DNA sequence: TGTGCCAGCAGAAAAACTAGCGGGAAGGGGGACATTCAGTACTTC. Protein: CASRKTSGKGDIQYF.